These 29 T cell receptor beta chains were sequenced from one sample in a study of cytomegalovirus exposure and HLA in healthy donors. The PCR contained 60 Vbeta and 13 Jbeta primers. This table comes from immunoSEQ multiplex PCR, and its TCRdb copy is limited to in-frame clones, with some not included. The sample carries about 200,000 clones, roughly three quarters recorded once. The source material was PBMCs. These receptors originate from a man over 45 in good health and CMV-seronegative.

This clone was seen only a few times. The V gene is TRBV19, the J gene TRBJ2-7; D possibly corresponds to TRBD1 (6 bases). Trimming removed 5 bases at V and 3 bases at J, with 11 bases between. The CDR3 covers 13 residues. The germline CDR1 and CDR2 sequences are LNHDA and SQIVND (reference sequence). This chain's CDR3 is CASSLTRGYEQYF. CDR3 sequence (DNA): TGTGCCAGTAGTTTGACCAGGGGCTACGAGCAGTACTTC.

This clone has a handful of counts. The genes are TRBV6-1 and TRBJ2-1; possible D gene TRBD1, 5 bases. V lost 0 bases, J lost 4 bases, and 13 bases lay in between. The CDR3 is made up of 16 amino acids. CDR1 MNHNS and CDR2 SASEGT come from the germline V gene. This CDR3 reads CASSEAAGWGYNEQFF. The CDR3 DNA follows: TGTGCCAGCAGTGAAGCGGCAGGGTGGGGTTACAATGAGCAGTTCTTC.

The chain joins TRBV5-6 to TRBJ1-4, with 9 nucleotides matching TRBD1. The V gene's germline CDR1 is SGHDT and CDR2 YYEEEE. The CDR3 runs 15 residues. With 4 bases clipped from V and 8 bases from J, the junction kept 9 bases outside the gene matches. This CDR3 is CASSVGTGTMEKLFF. The CDR3 region has the DNA TGTGCCAGCAGCGTAGGGACAGGGACCATGGAAAAACTGTTTTTT.

Concerning this clone: The sample has other DNA sequences that encode this CDR3 too. This chain links TRBV19 with TRBJ2-1, with TRBD2 identical over 11 bases. CDR1 is LNHDA and CDR2 is SQIVND in the germline V gene (reference sequence). Trimming cost V 3 bases and J 4 bases; bases outside gene matches: 2. The length of the CDR3 is 15 residues. CDR3 nucleotides: TGTGCCAGTAGTATCGGACTAGCGGGTTACAATGAGCAGTTCTTC. Protein product: CASSIGLAGYNEQFF.

The chain couples TRBV7-6 to TRBJ2-1, with a weak D call TRBD1 (7 bases). The V gene lost 1 base and the J gene lost 6 bases, with 10 bases spanning the gap. Germline CDR1 reads SGHVS; CDR2 reads FNYEAQ. This CDR3 is 14 amino acids long. CDR3 loop: CASSLGQGGNEQFF. CDR3 sequence (DNA): TGTGCCAGCAGCTTAGGACAGGGAGGCAATGAGCAGTTCTTC.

The genes are TRBV5-4 and TRBJ2-2, with unresolved D. The CDR3 length is 15 residues. Germline CDR1 reads SGHNT; CDR2 reads YYREEE (reference sequence). V was clipped by 1 base and J by 0 bases, with 7 bases between them. The chain's CDR3 is CASSLPKSNTGELFF. DNA for the CDR3: TGTGCCAGCAGCTTGCCTAAATCGAACACCGGGGAGCTGTTTTTT.

V is TRBV30 and J is TRBJ2-5, with D possibly TRBD1 on 6 matching bases. Trimming stripped 2 bases from V and 2 bases from J, with 15 bases between. This CDR3 is built from 15 residues. Germline lookup yields CDR1 GTSNPN and CDR2 SVGIG (reference sequence). As DNA, the CDR3 is TGTGCCTGGAGTCGGGCTTCAGGACAGCAAGAGACCCAGTACTTC. Its protein product is CAWSRASGQQETQYF.

The chain combines TRBV5-1 with TRBJ2-5; weak D call: TRBD2 (5 bases). The V gene's germline CDR1 is SGHRS and CDR2 YFSETQ. The CDR3 is made up of 16 amino acids. The ends were cut back, 4 bases at V and 0 bases at J, with 16 bases in the middle. The CDR3 sequence is CASSRRPGKDQETQYF. CDR3 bases: TGCGCCAGCAGCAGACGACCGGGAAAAGACCAAGAGACCCAGTACTTC. The whole variable domain, remainder taken from reference TRBV5-1 and TRBJ2-5, is KAGVTQTPRYLIKTRGQQVTLSCSPISGHRSVSWYQQTPGQGLQFLFEYFSETQRNKGNFPGRFSGRQFSNSRSEMNVSTLELGDSALYLCASSRRPGKDQETQYFGPGTRLLVL.

The CDR3 is CASSKRGQVGQPQHF. The CDR3 nucleotides are TGTGCCAGCAGTAAGCGGGGGCAGGTCGGTCAGCCCCAGCATTTT. V gene TRBV6-5 combines with J gene TRBJ1-5, with D possibly TRBD1 on 6 matching bases. V was pared by 5 bases and J by 6 bases, with 17 bases between. Germline V gene data show CDR1 as MNHEY and CDR2 as SVGAGI. The CDR3 sequence is 15 residues long.

This clone was seen a single time. V is TRBV7-9 and J is TRBJ1-5; D uncertain. Germline loops: CDR1 SEHNR, CDR2 FQNEAQ (reference sequence). V lost 5 bases, J lost 4 bases, and 9 bases lay in between. This CDR3 has 13 amino acids. The CDR3 DNA sequence: TGTGCCAGCAGCCGGTCCCAAAATCAGCCCCAGCATTTT. It is translated as CASSRSQNQPQHF. Variable domain in full (rest from reference TRBV7-9 and TRBJ1-5): DTGVSQNPRHKITKRGQNVTFRCDPISEHNRLYWYRQTLGQGPEFLTYFQNEAQLEKSRLLSDRFSAERPKGSFSTLEIQRTEQGDSAMYLCASSRSQNQPQHFGDGTRLSIL.

This clone was seen once. The genes are TRBV13 and TRBJ2-1; D is unclear. CDR3 length equals 15 residues. Germline V gives CDR1 PRHDT, CDR2 FYEKMQ (reference sequence). Between the trimmed V and J ends, which lost 3 bases and 0 bases, there was a span of 9 bases. The CDR3 DNA reads TGTGCCAGCAGCTTCCTGGGCCCCTCCTACAATGAGCAGTTCTTC. This encodes CASSFLGPSYNEQFF.

About this clone itself: At one boundary the junction diverges from the germline segment, which might be a read error. The CDR3 DNA follows: TGTGCCAGTACTATACTAGCGGGAGGGGGCAATGAGCAGTTCTTC. Encoded protein: CASTILAGGGNEQFF. The V and J genes are TRBV19 and TRBJ2-1; TRBD2 matches at 13 bases. Germline V CDR1 and CDR2: LNHDA, SQIVND (reference sequence). The CDR3 consists of 15 residues.

The V and J genes are TRBV30 and TRBJ2-7, with 8 bases lining up with TRBD1. Germline V lookup: CDR1 GTSNPN, CDR2 SVGIG (reference sequence). V shed 3 bases and J 5 bases; nucleotides not matched to a gene: 6. CDR3 length: 13 amino acids. CDR3 sequence reads: CAWSRDRYNEQYF. The CDR3 nucleotides read TGTGCCTGGAGCAGGGACAGGTATAACGAGCAGTACTTC.

This clone was counted a few times. The chain couples TRBV30 to TRBJ1-5, with 7 nucleotides matching TRBD1. The CDR3 length is 12 residues. Unmatched junction bases numbered 7, after V lost 3 bases and J lost 11 bases. The germline gives CDR1 GTSNPN, CDR2 SVGIG (reference sequence). The CDR3: CAWSASGGTQHF. CDR3 bases: TGTGCCTGGAGCGCTTCAGGGGGTACCCAGCATTTT.

The chain uses TRBV27 and TRBJ1-5, with TRBD1 matching 7 bases. With 2 bases clipped from V and 4 bases from J, the junction kept 11 bases outside the gene matches. The CDR3 has 17 residues. Germline-derived CDR1 and CDR2 are MNHEY and SMNVEV (reference sequence). The CDR3 is CASSLPPNRGSNQPQHF. CDR3 coding DNA: TGTGCCAGCAGTTTACCGCCCAACAGGGGAAGTAATCAGCCCCAGCATTTT.

This chain joins TRBV19 and TRBJ1-2; D call uncertain. The ends were cut back, 5 bases at V and 0 bases at J, with 10 bases in the middle. In germline, CDR1 is LNHDA, CDR2 SQIVND (reference sequence). The CDR3 runs to 14 residues. CDR3: CASSVMSSNYGYTF. The CDR3 DNA follows: TGTGCCAGTAGTGTAATGAGCTCTAACTATGGCTACACCTTC.

This chain links TRBV29-1 with TRBJ1-1; no clear D. The CDR3 consists of 13 residues. The germline V gene encodes CDR1 SQVTM and CDR2 ANQGSEA. Deletions cut 8 bases from V and 1 base from J, with 14 bases between. The DNA for the CDR3 is TGCAGCACCCGAGGGCCGGGGAACACTGAAGCTTTCTTT. Translation gives CSTRGPGNTEAFF.

The chain couples TRBV27 to TRBJ2-3; the match to TRBD2 covers 8 bases. The J segment lost 0 bases and the V segment lost 5 bases, leaving 10 bases of the junction unmatched. The CDR3 loop spans 17 amino acids. CDR1 is MNHEY and CDR2 is SMNVEV in the germline V gene (reference sequence). Here the CDR3 reads CASSRKGLAGSTDTQYF. Here the CDR3 DNA reads TGTGCCAGCAGTCGAAAAGGGCTAGCGGGCAGCACAGATACGCAGTATTTT.

This chain links TRBV6-1 with TRBJ2-1; possibly TRBD2 for D (5 bases). The V end lost 10 bases, the J end lost 0 bases, and 10 bases lay between the germline ends. Germline V gives CDR1 MNHNS, CDR2 SASEGT. The CDR3 spans 13 residues. This CDR3 reads CATQEDSYNEQFF. Written as DNA, the CDR3 is TGTGCCACCCAGGAGGACTCCTACAATGAGCAGTTCTTC.

The chain joins TRBV29-1 to TRBJ2-5; weak D call: TRBD2 (6 bases). V lost 7 bases, J lost 4 bases, and 16 bases lay in between. The length of the CDR3 is 13 residues. CDR1 and CDR2 (germline): SQVTM, ANQGSEA. CDR3 protein: CSARGGVRETQYF. For the CDR3, the DNA is TGCAGCGCAAGAGGCGGGGTGCGAGAGACCCAGTACTTC.

The chain is built from TRBV19 and TRBJ1-2; 10 bases fit TRBD1. V was clipped by 7 bases and J by 8 bases; unmatched bases: 10. CDR1 is LNHDA and CDR2 is SQIVND in the germline V gene (reference sequence). This CDR3 has 14 residues. In DNA form, the CDR3 reads TGTGCCAGTAATCCTAGGACAGGGGGAAGAGGCTACACCTTC. Encoded protein: CASNPRTGGRGYTF.

The V call is TRBV28, the J call TRBJ2-7, with 7 bases matching TRBD2. Germline CDR1 MDHEN, CDR2 SYDVKM. This CDR3 spans 13 amino acids. Trimming took 2 bases from V and 6 from J; bases not matched to a gene: 4. The DNA of the CDR3 is TGTGCCAGCAGTTTACGAGGGAGGGCCGAGCAGTACTTC. This encodes CASSLRGRAEQYF.

The chain is built from TRBV5-1 and TRBJ2-7; 15 bases match TRBD2. Trimming removed 4 bases from V and 3 bases from J; junction bases left unmatched: 8. Germline V gene data show CDR1 as SGHRS and CDR2 as YFSETQ. This CDR3 has 17 residues. CDR3 residues: CASSRGLAGGGIYEQYF. CDR3 bases: TGCGCCAGCAGCAGGGGACTAGCGGGAGGTGGGATCTACGAGCAGTACTTC.

V is TRBV2 and J is TRBJ2-5, with 7 bases matching TRBD1. This CDR3 has 15 residues. Germline V lookup: CDR1 SNHLY, CDR2 FYNNEI. The trim removed 5 bases at V and 5 bases at J, leaving 11 bases unmatched. The CDR3 here is CASSSLSTGRETQYF. In nucleotides, the CDR3 is TGTGCCAGCAGTTCGCTCTCGACAGGGCGGGAGACCCAGTACTTC.

The chain is built from TRBV15 and TRBJ2-4; 10 bases are a match to TRBD2. From germline, CDR1 is LNHNV and CDR2 YYDKDF (reference sequence). The CDR3 runs 17 residues. V shed 4 bases, J shed 0 bases, and the junction held 6 bases outside the gene matches. The CDR3 coding sequence is TGTGCCACCAGCAATCCCCTAGCGGGGGTAGCCAAAAACATTCAGTACTTC. Protein product: CATSNPLAGVAKNIQYF.

V is TRBV5-4 and J is TRBJ2-5; 8 bases map to TRBD2. The germline V gene has CDR1 SGHNT and CDR2 YYREEE (reference sequence). V was pared by 2 bases and J by 5 bases, with 5 bases of the junction left unmatched. CDR3 length: 14 amino acids. The CDR3 nucleotides are TGTGCCAGCAGCTTTGGGACTAGTGGCGAGACCCAGTACTTC. It translates to CASSFGTSGETQYF.

V gene TRBV5-5 combines with J gene TRBJ2-1, with a tentative D call TRBD2 (5 bases). The length of the CDR3 is 15 residues. Trimming cost V 2 bases and J 7 bases, with 16 bases left between them. Looked up from germline, CDR1 is SGHKS and CDR2 is YYEKEE (reference sequence). This CDR3 reads CASSLLAGGWNEQFF. In nucleotides, the CDR3 is TGTGCCAGCAGCTTACTGGCAGGAGGTTGGAATGAGCAGTTCTTC.

The rearrangement joins TRBV25-1 to TRBJ1-3; D gene uncertain. The CDR3 totals 16 residues. Germline-derived CDR1 and CDR2 are MGHDK and SYGVNS. Trimming cost V 1 base and J 0 bases, with 10 bases left between them. This CDR3 reads CASSEFGASSGNTIYF. CDR3 bases: TGTGCCAGCAGTGAATTTGGAGCAAGCTCTGGAAACACCATATATTTT. Together with reference TRBV25-1 and TRBJ1-3, the CDR3 gives the full variable domain: EADIYQTPRYLVIGTGKKITLECSQTMGHDKMYWYQQDPGMELHLIHYSYGVNSTEKGDLSSESTVSRIRTEHFPLTLESARPSHTSQYLCASSEFGASSGNTIYFGEGSWLTVV.

The rearrangement joins TRBV10-3 to TRBJ2-1, with 11 bases fitting TRBD2. The V and J ends lost 0 bases and 5 bases, in that order; junction bases with no gene match: 9. Per germline, CDR1 ENHRY and CDR2 SYGVKD. The CDR3 consists of 18 residues. CDR3 residues: CAISESILAGVSHNEQFF. CDR3 DNA sequence: TGTGCCATCAGTGAGTCGATACTAGCGGGAGTTAGTCACAATGAGCAGTTCTTC.